This is a list of T cell receptor beta chains from one sample in a study of human T cells and chemical hapten exposure. TCRdb fed the RACE reads into MiXCR, producing one record per CDR3 protein. The sample lists under 60,000 distinct CDR3 sequences; 9.6% were seen once. The material sequenced was whole blood, taken in connection with sensitization to the hapten diphenylcyclopropenone (DPC). These receptors all stem from a woman aged 30 to 39 with alopecia areata. Some clones in this sample may be carry-over from other donors' samples. Both conserved end residues are part of each CDR3. The D gene is left open where the match is weak. Clone sizes are given selectively: once, few, many, or a class where the clone is expanded.

>.|TRBV2|few|TRBJ2-5
CASTGPQTQYF
TGTGCCAGCACCGGCCCCCAGACCCAGTACTTC
>TRBD2|TRBV6-2/TRBV6-3|.|TRBJ2-3
CASSRGGGGGGDTQYF
TGTGCCAGCAGTCGCGGAGGAGGCGGGGGAGGAGATACGCAGTATTTT
>TRBD1|TRBV4-3|few|TRBJ1-4
CASSQAPGTGTIRGNEKLFF
TGCGCCAGCAGCCAGGCCCCCGGGACAGGGACAATTAGGGGTAATGAAAAACTGTTTTTT
>.|TRBV2|.|TRBJ1-1
CASSPGFPSQAFF
TGTGCCAGCAGTCCCGGGTTCCCCTCCCAAGCTTTCTTT
>TRBD1|TRBV5-1|.|TRBJ2-3
CASSYQTGSDTQYF
TGCGCCAGCAGCTACCAGACAGGGTCAGATACGCAGTATTTT
>.|TRBV20-1|many|TRBJ1-5
CSASRGGSQPQHF
TGCAGTGCAAGTAGAGGGGGGAGTCAGCCCCAGCATTTT
>.|TRBV29-1|few|TRBJ1-2
CSGKTGSYGYTF
TGCAGCGGAAAAACAGGGTCCTATGGCTACACCTTC
>.|TRBV7-9|.|TRBJ2-3
CASSPPSSATQYF
TGTGCCAGCAGCCCTCCTTCGTCTGCTACGCAGTATTTT
>TRBD1|TRBV4-2|few|TRBJ2-7
CASSSQGAQYEQYF
TGTGCCAGCAGCTCTCAGGGGGCCCAATACGAGCAGTACTTC
>TRBD1|TRBV20-1|many|TRBJ1-5
CSAPRDSGGGQPQHF
TGCAGTGCCCCGCGGGACAGTGGCGGGGGACAGCCCCAGCATTTT
>TRBD1|TRBV28|few|TRBJ2-3
CASGEYRGLISTDTQYF
TGTGCCAGCGGTGAATACAGGGGGCTCATCAGCACAGATACGCAGTATTTT
>.|TRBV7-9|.|TRBJ1-4
CASSLGGKEKLFF
TGTGCCAGCAGCTTAGGGGGCAAGGAAAAACTGTTTTTT
>.|TRBV5-1|many|TRBJ1-1
CASSLSGVTEAFF
TGCGCCAGCAGCTTATCGGGGGTTACTGAAGCTTTCTTT
>.|TRBV12-3/TRBV12-4|few|TRBJ2-3
CASSFSGVTDTQYF
TGTGCCAGCAGTTTTTCGGGGGTCACAGATACGCAGTATTTT
>.|TRBV7-8|few|TRBJ2-5
CASSLTGYPKTQYF
TGTGCCAGCAGCTTAACAGGGTACCCCAAGACCCAGTACTTC
>.|TRBV7-3|many|TRBJ2-3
CASSFVPLGTDTQYF
TGTGCCAGCAGCTTCGTCCCCTTAGGCACAGATACGCAGTATTTT
>.|TRBV7-3|.|TRBJ2-6
CASSLRGLGAGANVLTF
TGTGCCAGCAGCTTAAGGGGCTTGGGGGCCGGGGCCAACGTCCTGACTTTC
>.|TRBV28|few|TRBJ2-4
CASSLSNWEAKNIQYF
TGTGCCAGCAGTTTATCTAATTGGGAGGCCAAAAACATTCAGTACTTC
>TRBD1|TRBV4-3|.|TRBJ1-6
CASSQSPRQGGYNSPLHF
TGCGCCAGCAGCCAATCACCAAGACAGGGGGGTTATAATTCACCCCTCCACTTT
>TRBD1|TRBV20-1|few|TRBJ1-2
CSARDSSNYGYTF
TGCAGTGCTCGGGACAGTAGTAACTATGGCTACACCTTC
>TRBD1|TRBV10-3|many|TRBJ2-7
CAIKPGQVYEQYF
TGTGCCATCAAACCGGGACAGGTGTACGAGCAGTACTTC
>.|TRBV7-2|.|TRBJ1-5
CASSLSQDQPQHF
TGTGCCAGCAGCTTAAGCCAAGATCAGCCCCAGCATTTT
>.|TRBV12-3/TRBV12-4|many|TRBJ1-1
CASSSPSNVNTEAFF
TGTGCCAGCAGTTCCCCGTCCAACGTGAACACTGAAGCTTTCTTT
>TRBD1|TRBV28|many|TRBJ1-1
CASSQNPGQGKTEAFF
TGTGCCAGCAGCCAAAATCCGGGACAGGGGAAAACTGAAGCTTTCTTT
>.|TRBV19|few|TRBJ2-7
CASSNPGLANEQYF
TGTGCCAGTAGTAATCCGGGACTGGCGAACGAGCAGTACTTC
>TRBD1|TRBV2|.|TRBJ2-2
CASSGQGTGTGELFF
TGTGCCAGCAGTGGACAGGGGACAGGCACCGGGGAGCTGTTTTTT
>.|TRBV3-1|.|TRBJ2-1
CASSQDAGVSEQFF
TGTGCCAGCAGCCAAGATGCCGGGGTCAGTGAGCAGTTCTTC
>.|TRBV15|few|TRBJ2-7
CATSRDPGNDEQYF
TGTGCCACCAGCAGAGATCCCGGGAATGACGAGCAGTACTTC
>TRBD1|TRBV6-5|few|TRBJ2-7
CASSPGQGHYEQYF
TGTGCCAGCAGTCCGGGACAGGGTCACTACGAGCAGTACTTC
>.|TRBV12-3/TRBV12-4|.|TRBJ2-1
CASSSDNPSPRGYNEQFF
TGTGCCAGCAGTTCGGACAACCCGTCCCCCCGGGGCTACAATGAGCAGTTCTTC
>TRBD1|TRBV7-2|few|TRBJ1-1
CASSRQTGMNTEAFF
TGTGCCAGCAGCCGACAGACAGGGATGAACACTGAAGCTTTCTTT
>.|TRBV4-3|.|TRBJ2-7
CASSQDSRGQYF
TGCGCCAGCAGCCAAGATAGCAGGGGGCAGTACTTC
>TRBD2|TRBV12-3/TRBV12-4|.|TRBJ2-5
CASSSSGGQYF
TGTGCCAGCAGTTCCTCGGGGGGCCAGTACTTC
>TRBD1|TRBV28|.|TRBJ2-2
CASSRQGTANTGELFF
TGTGCCAGCAGCCGACAGGGGACGGCGAACACCGGGGAGCTGTTTTTT
>.|TRBV28|few|TRBJ1-1
CASTGGMDTEAFF
TGTGCCAGCACCGGGGGGATGGACACTGAAGCTTTCTTT
>TRBD1|TRBV2|many|TRBJ2-2
CASSEVTGGNGELFF
TGTGCCAGCAGTGAAGTAACAGGGGGCAACGGGGAGCTGTTTTTT
>.|TRBV4-3|few|TRBJ2-3
CASSQEGADTQYF
TGCGCCAGCAGCCAGGAGGGCGCAGATACGCAGTATTTT
>.|TRBV3-1|many|TRBJ2-7
CASSQEWSQGIHEQYF
TGTGCCAGCAGCCAAGAATGGAGTCAGGGGATCCACGAGCAGTACTTC
>.|TRBV12-3/TRBV12-4|.|TRBJ2-7
CASSEAGQGRRAEQYF
TGTGCCAGCAGTGAGGCCGGGCAGGGGCGGCGGGCCGAGCAGTACTTC
>.|TRBV4-3|.|TRBJ2-7
CASSQDLMRDEQYF
TGCGCCAGCAGCCAAGATCTAATGCGCGACGAGCAGTACTTC
>TRBD1|TRBV20-1|many|TRBJ1-2
CSASRQGADGYTF
TGCAGTGCTAGCAGACAGGGGGCGGACGGCTACACCTTC
>.|TRBV12-3/TRBV12-4|.|TRBJ2-7
CASSFGSGSYEQYF
TGTGCCAGCAGTTTTGGTAGCGGCTCCTACGAGCAGTACTTC
>.|TRBV7-2|.|TRBJ2-3
CASSLEGDTQYF
TGTGCCAGCAGCTTAGAAGGAGATACGCAGTATTTT
>.|TRBV18|many|TRBJ2-3
CASSPGADTQYF
TGTGCCAGCTCACCGGGGGCAGATACGCAGTATTTT
>.|TRBV7-2|.|TRBJ1-1
CASSLGPPGEAFF
TGTGCCAGCAGCTTAGGCCCGCCGGGGGAAGCTTTCTTT
>.|TRBV5-1|.|TRBJ1-4
CASSQSTASNEKLFF
TGCGCCAGCAGCCAATCGACAGCCTCTAATGAAAAACTGTTTTTT